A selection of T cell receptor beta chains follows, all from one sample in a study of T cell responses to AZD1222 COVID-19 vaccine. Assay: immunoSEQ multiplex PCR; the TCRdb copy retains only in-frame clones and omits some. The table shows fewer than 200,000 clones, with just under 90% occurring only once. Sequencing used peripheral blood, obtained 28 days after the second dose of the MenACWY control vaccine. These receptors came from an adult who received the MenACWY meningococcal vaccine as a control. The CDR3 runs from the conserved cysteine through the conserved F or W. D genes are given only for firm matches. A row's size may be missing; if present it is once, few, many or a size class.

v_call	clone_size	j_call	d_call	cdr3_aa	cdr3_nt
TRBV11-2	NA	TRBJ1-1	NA	CASSFGAVEFYEAFF	TGTGCCAGCAGCTTCGGGGCCGTGGAGTTTTATGAAGCTTTCTTT
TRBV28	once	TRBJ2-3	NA	CASSQTTDTQYF	TGTGCCAGCAGTCAAACTACAGATACGCAGTATTTT
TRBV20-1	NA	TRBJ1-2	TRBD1	CSVDQGAGYTF	TGCAGTGTCGATCAGGGGGCTGGCTACACCTTC
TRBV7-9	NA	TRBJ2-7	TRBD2	CASSLLGGSDYEQYF	TGTGCCAGCAGCTTATTGGGGGGGTCTGATTACGAGCAGTACTTC
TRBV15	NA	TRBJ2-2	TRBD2	CATSRALAGVVGELFF	TGTGCCACCAGCAGGGCGCTAGCGGGAGTTGTCGGGGAGCTGTTTTTT
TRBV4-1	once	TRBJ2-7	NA	CASSQTLFQNEQYF	TGCGCCAGCAGCCAAACCCTTTTTCAGAACGAGCAGTACTTC
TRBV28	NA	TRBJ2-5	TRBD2	CASSLNEGAGGTQYF	TGTGCCAGCAGTTTAAACGAAGGGGCGGGAGGGACCCAGTACTTC
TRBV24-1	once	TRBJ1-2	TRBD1	CATSENTGGRFGYTF	TGTGCCACCAGTGAGAATACAGGGGGCAGGTTTGGCTACACCTTC
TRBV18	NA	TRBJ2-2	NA	CASSQPAGELFF	TGTGCCAGCTCTCAACCAGCCGGGGAGCTGTTTTTT
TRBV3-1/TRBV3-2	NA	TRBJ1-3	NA	CASSPEANGNTIYF	TGTGCCAGCAGCCCAGAGGCTAATGGAAACACCATATATTTT
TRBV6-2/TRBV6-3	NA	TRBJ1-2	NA	CASSSGGSLYGYTF	TGTGCCAGCAGCTCGGGAGGATCACTCTATGGCTACACCTTC
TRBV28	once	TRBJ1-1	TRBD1	CASRGTGGGGATEAFF	TGTGCCAGCAGAGGAACAGGGGGCGGTGGAGCCACTGAAGCTTTCTTT
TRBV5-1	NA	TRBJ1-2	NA	CASSPRTDYILNGYTF	TGCGCCAGCAGCCCCCGGACGGATTATATTCTCAATGGCTACACCTTC
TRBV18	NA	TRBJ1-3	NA	CASSPLGRGSGNTIYF	TGTGCCAGCTCACCCCTCGGACGGGGCTCTGGAAACACCATATATTTT
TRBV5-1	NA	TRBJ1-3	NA	CASSPDFGNTIYF	TGCGCCAGCAGCCCGGATTTTGGAAACACCATATATTTT
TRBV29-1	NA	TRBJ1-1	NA	CSVEGALNGFEAFF	TGCAGCGTTGAAGGGGCCCTGAACGGGTTTGAAGCTTTCTTT
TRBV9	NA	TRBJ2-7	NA	CASSVAVYGEQYF	TGTGCCAGCAGCGTCGCAGTCTACGGCGAGCAGTACTTC
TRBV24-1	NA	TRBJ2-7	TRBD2	CATSDDSGRAGYEQYF	TGTGCCACCAGTGATGATAGCGGGAGGGCCGGGTACGAGCAGTACTTC
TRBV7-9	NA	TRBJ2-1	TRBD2	CASRLSGRAVAEQFF	TGTGCCAGCAGACTGAGCGGGAGGGCCGTGGCTGAGCAGTTCTTC
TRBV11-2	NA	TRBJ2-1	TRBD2	CASSLTSVLNEQFF	TGTGCCAGCAGCCTGACTAGCGTACTCAATGAGCAGTTCTTC
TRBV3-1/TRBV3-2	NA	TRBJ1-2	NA	CASSQVVVGEGYTF	TGTGCCAGCAGCCAAGTGGTTGTTGGGGAAGGCTACACCTTC
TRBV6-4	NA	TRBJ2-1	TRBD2	CASSATSGRVNEQFF	TGTGCCAGCAGTGCGACTAGCGGGAGGGTCAATGAGCAGTTCTTC
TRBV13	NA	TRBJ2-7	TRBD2	CASSWREESYEQYF	TGTGCCAGCAGCTGGCGGGAGGAGTCCTACGAGCAGTACTTC
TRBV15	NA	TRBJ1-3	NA	CATSRDRKGNTIYF	TGTGCCACCAGCAGAGATAGAAAGGGAAACACCATATATTTT
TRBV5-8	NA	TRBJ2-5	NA	CASSSRGTPETQYF	TGTGCCAGCAGCTCCCGGGGAACCCCAGAGACCCAGTACTTC
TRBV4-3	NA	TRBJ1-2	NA	CASSQERGGDNYGYTF	TGCGCCAGCAGCCAAGAACGCGGGGGGGATAACTATGGCTACACCTTC
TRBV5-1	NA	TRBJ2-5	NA	CASRLEGQETQYF	TGCGCCAGCAGGTTGGAGGGCCAAGAGACCCAGTACTTC
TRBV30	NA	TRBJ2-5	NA	CAWSAGQGGGETQYF	TGTGCCTGGAGTGCCGGCCAGGGGGGCGGTGAGACCCAGTACTTC
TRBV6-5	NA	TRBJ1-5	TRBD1	CASSQTGGDQPQHF	TGTGCCAGCAGCCAAACAGGGGGGGATCAGCCCCAGCATTTT
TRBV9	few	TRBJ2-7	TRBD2	CASSENSGSTGQYF	TGTGCCAGCAGCGAGAATAGCGGGAGTACAGGGCAGTACTTC
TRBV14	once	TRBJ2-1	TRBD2	CASSQDPSGLAGDEQFF	TGTGCCAGCAGCCAAGATCCCTCGGGACTAGCGGGCGATGAGCAGTTCTTC